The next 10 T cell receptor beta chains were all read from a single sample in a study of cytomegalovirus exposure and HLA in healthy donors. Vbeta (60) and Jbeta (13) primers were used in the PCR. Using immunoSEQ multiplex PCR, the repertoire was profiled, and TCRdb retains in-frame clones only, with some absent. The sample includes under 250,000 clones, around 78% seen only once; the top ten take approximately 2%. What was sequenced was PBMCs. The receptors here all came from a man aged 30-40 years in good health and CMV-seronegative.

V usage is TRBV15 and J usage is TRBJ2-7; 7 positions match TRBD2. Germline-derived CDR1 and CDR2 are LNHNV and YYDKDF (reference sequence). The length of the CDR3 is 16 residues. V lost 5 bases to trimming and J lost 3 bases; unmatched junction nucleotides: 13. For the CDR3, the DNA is TGTGCCACCAGCCCCCCTACTGGGAGGGTCCGCTACGAGCAGTACTTC. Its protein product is CATSPPTGRVRYEQYF.

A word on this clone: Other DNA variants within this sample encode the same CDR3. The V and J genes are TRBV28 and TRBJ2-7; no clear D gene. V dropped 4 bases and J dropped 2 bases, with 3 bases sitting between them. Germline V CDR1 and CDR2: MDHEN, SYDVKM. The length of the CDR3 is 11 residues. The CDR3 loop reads CASSSPYEQYF. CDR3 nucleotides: TGTGCCAGCAGTTCTCCCTACGAGCAGTACTTC.

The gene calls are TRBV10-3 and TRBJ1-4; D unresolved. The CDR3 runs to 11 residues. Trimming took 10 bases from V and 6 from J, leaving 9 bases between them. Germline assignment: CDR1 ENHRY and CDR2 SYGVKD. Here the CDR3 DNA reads TGTGCCACGCTCCCGGATGAAAAACTGTTTTTT. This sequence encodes CATLPDEKLFF.

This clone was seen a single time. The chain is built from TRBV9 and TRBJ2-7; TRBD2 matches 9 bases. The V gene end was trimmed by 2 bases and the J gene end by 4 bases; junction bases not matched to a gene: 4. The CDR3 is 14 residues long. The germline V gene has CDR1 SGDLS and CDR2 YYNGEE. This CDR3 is CASSVMSGRYEQYF. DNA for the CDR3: TGTGCCAGCAGCGTTATGAGCGGGAGGTACGAGCAGTACTTC.

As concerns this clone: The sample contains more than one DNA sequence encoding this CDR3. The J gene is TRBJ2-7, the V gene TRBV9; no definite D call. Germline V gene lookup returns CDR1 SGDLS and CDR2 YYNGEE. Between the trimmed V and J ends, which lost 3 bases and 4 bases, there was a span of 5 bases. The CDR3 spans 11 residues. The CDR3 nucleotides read TGTGCCAGCAGCGCAGGATACGAGCAGTACTTC. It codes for CASSAGYEQYF.

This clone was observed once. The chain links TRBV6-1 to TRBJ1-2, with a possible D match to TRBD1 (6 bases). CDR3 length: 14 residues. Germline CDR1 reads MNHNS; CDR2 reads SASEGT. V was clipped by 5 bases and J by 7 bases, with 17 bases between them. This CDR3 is CASSPQGGGSGYTF. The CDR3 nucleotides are TGTGCCAGCAGTCCACAGGGAGGGGGTAGTGGCTACACCTTC.

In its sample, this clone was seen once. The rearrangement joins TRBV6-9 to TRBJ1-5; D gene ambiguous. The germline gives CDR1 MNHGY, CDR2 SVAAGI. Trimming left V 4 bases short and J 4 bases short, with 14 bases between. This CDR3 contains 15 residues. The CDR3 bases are TGTGCCAGCAGTTCCATGACTAACTTAAATCAGCCCCAGCATTTT. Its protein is CASSSMTNLNQPQHF.

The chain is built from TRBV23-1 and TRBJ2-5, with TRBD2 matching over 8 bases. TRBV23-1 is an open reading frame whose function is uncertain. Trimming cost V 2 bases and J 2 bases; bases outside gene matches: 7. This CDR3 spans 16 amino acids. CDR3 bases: TGCGCCAGCAGTCAACTGCCCGGGGGGGCTCAAGAGACCCAGTACTTC. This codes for CASSQLPGGAQETQYF.

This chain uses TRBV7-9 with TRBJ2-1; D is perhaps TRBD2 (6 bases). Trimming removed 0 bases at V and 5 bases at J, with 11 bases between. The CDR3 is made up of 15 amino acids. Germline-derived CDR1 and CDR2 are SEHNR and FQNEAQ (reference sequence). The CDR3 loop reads CASSLAAGANNEQFF. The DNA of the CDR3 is TGTGCCAGCAGCTTAGCAGCGGGTGCAAACAATGAGCAGTTCTTC.

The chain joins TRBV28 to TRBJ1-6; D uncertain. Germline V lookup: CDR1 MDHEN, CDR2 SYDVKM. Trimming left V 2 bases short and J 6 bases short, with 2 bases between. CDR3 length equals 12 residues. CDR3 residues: CASSLLNSPLHF. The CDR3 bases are TGTGCCAGCAGTTTACTTAATTCACCCCTCCACTTT.